Ten or more counts support the clone carrying this T cell receptor beta chain. Its antigen remains unknown. The V gene's germline CDR1 is WNHNN and CDR2 SYGVQD (reference sequence). The V and J ends lost 2 bases and 8 bases respectively, with 9 bases between them. The CDR3 loop spans 12 amino acids. The data were obtained in a study of identical twins. A single record per CDR3 protein comes from TCRdb applying MiXCR to the 5' RACE reads. Counted here are approximately 600,000 distinct CDR3 sequences, under 8.5% occurring once; the ten biggest clones make up 1.6%. General study points: Zero-insertion analyses could be partly confounded by invariant MAIT and iNKT cells. The study found excess low generation probability among twin-shared out-of-frame alpha sequences. Memory repertoires lacked the insertion deficit that abundant cord blood beta clonotypes showed.

These data were also filed under a second study, of yellow fever vaccine responses in identical twins. Per that paper: After vaccination, twins' T cell response reportedly seemed partly convergent, partly personalized.

The sequence derives from a young woman in good health. The chain links TRBV10-1 to TRBJ1-2; D is unresolved. Sequencing was carried out using PBMCs. CDR3 bases: TGCGCCAGCAGTGAGGGAGGGAACGGCTACACCTTC. Translation gives CASSEGGNGYTF.